Listed here is a single T cell receptor beta chain. Study processing details: Reference gene primer amplification yielded estimated nucleated cell counts. Produced via immunoSEQ multiplex PCR; TCRdb's table is partial and in-frame only. The V and J calls and the clone size are those of that table, but D and trimming were determined from the DNA. This table holds about 270,000 clones, approximately 90% found once. The length of the CDR3 is 15 residues. Germline CDR1 reads WNHNN; CDR2 reads SYGVQD (reference sequence). The J segment lost 5 bases and the V segment lost 2 bases, leaving 3 bases of the junction unmatched. This entry is derived from a study of blood T cell repertoires in COVID-19. In the study overall: Cohort 3 donors counted as recovered after two negative PCRs, clearance, or resolved symptoms.

Each participant's cohort was designated according to participant-reported clinical history. The specimen sequenced was PBMCs or T cells enriched from blood (not recorded which). This TCR was recovered from a woman aged 55-70 years in a cohort exposed to, infected with or recovered from COVID-19 (not recorded which). The rearrangement uses TRBV10-1 and TRBJ2-1; 10 nucleotides align to TRBD2. The CDR3 bases are TGCGCCAGCAGTGAGATAGCGGGAGGAAACAATGAGCAGTTCTTC. Its translation: CASSEIAGGNNEQFF.